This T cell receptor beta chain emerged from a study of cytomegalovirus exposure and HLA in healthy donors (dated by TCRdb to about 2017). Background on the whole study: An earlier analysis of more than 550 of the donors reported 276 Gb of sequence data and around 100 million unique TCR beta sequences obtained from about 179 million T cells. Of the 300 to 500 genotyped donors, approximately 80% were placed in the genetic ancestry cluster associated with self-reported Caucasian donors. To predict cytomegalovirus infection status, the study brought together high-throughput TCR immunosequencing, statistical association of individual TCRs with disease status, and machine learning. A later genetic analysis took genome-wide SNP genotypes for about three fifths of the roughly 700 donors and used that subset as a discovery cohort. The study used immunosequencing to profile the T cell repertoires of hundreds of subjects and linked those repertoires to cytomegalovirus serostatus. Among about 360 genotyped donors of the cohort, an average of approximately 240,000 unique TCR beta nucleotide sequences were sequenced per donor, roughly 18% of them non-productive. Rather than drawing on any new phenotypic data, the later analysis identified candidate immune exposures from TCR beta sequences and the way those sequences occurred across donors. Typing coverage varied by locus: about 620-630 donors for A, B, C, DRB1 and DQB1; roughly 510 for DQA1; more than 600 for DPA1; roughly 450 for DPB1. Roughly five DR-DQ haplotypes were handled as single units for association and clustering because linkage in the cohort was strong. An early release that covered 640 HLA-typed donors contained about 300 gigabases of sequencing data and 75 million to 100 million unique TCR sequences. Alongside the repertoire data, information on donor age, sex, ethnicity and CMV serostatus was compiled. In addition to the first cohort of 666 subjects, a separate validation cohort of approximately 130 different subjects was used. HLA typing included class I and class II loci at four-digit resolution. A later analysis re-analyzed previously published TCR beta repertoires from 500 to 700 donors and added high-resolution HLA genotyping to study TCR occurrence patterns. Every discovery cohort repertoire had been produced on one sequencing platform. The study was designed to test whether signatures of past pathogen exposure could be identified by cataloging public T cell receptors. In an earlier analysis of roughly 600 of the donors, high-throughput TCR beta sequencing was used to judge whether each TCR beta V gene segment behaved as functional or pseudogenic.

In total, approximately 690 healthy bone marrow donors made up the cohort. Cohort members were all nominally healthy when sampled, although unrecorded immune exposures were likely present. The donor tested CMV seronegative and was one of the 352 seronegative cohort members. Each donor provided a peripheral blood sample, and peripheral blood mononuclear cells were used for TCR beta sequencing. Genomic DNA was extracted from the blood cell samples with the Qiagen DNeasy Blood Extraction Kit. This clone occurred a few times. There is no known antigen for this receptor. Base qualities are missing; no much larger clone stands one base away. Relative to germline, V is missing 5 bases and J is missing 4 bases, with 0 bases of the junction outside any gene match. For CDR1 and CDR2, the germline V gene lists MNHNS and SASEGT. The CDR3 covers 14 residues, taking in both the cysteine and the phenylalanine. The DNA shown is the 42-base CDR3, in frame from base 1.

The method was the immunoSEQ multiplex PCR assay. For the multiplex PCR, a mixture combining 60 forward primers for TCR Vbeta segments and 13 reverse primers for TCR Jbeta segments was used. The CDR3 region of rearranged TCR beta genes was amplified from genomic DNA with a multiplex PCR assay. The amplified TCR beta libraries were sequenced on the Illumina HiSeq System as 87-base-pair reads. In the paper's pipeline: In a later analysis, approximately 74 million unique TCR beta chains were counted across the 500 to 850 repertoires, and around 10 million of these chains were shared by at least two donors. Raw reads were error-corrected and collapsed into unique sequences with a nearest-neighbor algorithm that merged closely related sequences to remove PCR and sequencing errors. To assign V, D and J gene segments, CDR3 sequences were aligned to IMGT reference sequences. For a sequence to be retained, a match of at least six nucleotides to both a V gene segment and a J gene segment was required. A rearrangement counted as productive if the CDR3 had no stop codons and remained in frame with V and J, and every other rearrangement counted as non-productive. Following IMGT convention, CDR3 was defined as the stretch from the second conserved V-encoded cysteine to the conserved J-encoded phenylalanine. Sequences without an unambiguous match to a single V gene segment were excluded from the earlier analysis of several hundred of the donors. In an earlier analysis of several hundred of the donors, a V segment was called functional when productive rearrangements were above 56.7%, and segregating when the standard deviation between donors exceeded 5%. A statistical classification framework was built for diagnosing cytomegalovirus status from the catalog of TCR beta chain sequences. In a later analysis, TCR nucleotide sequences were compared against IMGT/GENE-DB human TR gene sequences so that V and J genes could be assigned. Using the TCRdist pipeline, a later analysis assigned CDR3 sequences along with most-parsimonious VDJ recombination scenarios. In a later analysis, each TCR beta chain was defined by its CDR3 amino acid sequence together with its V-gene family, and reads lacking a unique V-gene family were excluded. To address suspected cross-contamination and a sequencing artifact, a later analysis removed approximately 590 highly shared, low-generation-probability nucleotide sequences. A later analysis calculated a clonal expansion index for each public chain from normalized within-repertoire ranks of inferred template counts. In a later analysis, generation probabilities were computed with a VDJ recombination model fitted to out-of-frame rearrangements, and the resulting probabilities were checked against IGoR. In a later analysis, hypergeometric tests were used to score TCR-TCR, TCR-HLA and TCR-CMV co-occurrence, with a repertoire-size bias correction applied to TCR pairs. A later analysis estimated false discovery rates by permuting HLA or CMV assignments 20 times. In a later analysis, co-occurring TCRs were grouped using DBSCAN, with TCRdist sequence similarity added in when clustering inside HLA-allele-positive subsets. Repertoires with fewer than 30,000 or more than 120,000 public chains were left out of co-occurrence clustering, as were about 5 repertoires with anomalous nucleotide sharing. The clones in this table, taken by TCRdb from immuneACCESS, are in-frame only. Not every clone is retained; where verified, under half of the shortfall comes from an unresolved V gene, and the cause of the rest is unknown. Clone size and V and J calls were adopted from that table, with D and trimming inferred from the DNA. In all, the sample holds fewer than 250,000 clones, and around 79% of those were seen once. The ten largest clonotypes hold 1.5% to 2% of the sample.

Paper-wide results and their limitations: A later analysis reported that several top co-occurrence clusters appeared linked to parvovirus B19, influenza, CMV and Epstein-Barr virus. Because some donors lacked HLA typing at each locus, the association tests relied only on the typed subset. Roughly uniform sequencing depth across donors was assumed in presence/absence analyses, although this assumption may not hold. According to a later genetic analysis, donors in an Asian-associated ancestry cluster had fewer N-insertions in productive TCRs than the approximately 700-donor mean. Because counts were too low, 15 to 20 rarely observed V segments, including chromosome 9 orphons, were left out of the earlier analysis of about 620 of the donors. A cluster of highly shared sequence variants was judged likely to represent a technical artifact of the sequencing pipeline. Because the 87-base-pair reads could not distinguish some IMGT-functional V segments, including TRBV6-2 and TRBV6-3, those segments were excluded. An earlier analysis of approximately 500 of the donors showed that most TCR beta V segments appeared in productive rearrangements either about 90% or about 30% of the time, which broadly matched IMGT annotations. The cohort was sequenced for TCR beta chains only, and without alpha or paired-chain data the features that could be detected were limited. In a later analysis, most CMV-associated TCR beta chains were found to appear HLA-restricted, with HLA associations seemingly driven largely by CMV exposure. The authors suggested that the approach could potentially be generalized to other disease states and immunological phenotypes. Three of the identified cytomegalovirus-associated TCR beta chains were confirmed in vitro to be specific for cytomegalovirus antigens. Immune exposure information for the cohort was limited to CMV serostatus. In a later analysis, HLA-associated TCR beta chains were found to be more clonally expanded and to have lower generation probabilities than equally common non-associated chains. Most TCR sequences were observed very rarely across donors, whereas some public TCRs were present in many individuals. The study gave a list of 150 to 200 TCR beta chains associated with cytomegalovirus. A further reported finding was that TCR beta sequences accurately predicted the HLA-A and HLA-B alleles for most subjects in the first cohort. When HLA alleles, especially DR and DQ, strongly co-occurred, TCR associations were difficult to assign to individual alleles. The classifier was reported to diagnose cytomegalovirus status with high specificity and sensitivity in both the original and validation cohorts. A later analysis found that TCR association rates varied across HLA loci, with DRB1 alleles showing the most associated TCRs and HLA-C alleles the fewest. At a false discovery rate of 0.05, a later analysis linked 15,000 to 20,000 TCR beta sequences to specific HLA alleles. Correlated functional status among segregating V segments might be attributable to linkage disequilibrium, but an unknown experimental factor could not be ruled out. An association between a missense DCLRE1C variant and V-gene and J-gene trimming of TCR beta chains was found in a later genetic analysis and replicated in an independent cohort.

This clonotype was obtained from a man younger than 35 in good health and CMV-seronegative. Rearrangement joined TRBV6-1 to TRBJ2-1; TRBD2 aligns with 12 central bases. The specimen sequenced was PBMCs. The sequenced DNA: TGTGCCAGCAGTACTAGCGGGAGGTACAATGAGCAGTTCTTC. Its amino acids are CASSTSGRYNEQFF.